Below, 15 T cell receptor beta chains from the same sample are listed, as sequenced in a study of blood T cell repertoires in COVID-19. Assay: immunoSEQ multiplex PCR; the TCRdb copy retains only in-frame clones and omits some. The sample lists about 140,000 clones; 89% were seen once. Material for sequencing was peripheral blood. The source is a human donor in a cohort sampled during active COVID-19.

The V call is TRBV14, the J call TRBJ2-1; 7 nucleotides match TRBD2. V lost 1 base, J lost 7 bases, and 1 base stayed unmatched. Looked up from germline, CDR1 is SGHDN and CDR2 is FVKESK. This CDR3 is 13 amino acids long. In DNA form, the CDR3 reads TGTGCCAGCAGCCAAGGGGAGGGGAATGAGCAGTTCTTC. Amino acid sequence: CASSQGEGNEQFF. Together with reference TRBV14 and TRBJ2-1, the CDR3 gives the full variable domain: EAGVTQFPSHSVIEKGQTVTLRCDPISGHDNLYWYRRVMGKEIKFLLHFVKESKQDESGMPNNRFLAERTGGTYSTLKVQPAELEDSGVYFCASSQGEGNEQFFGPGTRLTVL.

This clone was found once. This chain uses TRBV9 with TRBJ2-7; 7 nucleotides match TRBD2. The CDR3 covers 13 residues. V trimming: 0 bases; J trimming: 6 bases; junction bases outside the gene matches: 3. Germline lookup yields CDR1 SGDLS and CDR2 YYNGEE. The CDR3 loop is CASSVGASGEQYF. For the CDR3, the DNA is TGTGCCAGCAGCGTAGGTGCTAGCGGCGAGCAGTACTTC. Based on the CDR3 plus reference TRBV9 and TRBJ2-7, the full variable domain is DSGVTQTPKHLITATGQRVTLRCSPRSGDLSVYWYQQSLDQGLQFLIQYYNGEERAKGNILERFSAQQFPDLHSELNLSSLELGDSALYFCASSVGASGEQYFGPGTRLTVT.

This chain joins TRBV19 and TRBJ1-1; the D gene is possibly TRBD1 (5 bases). Germline assignment: CDR1 LNHDA and CDR2 SQIVND (reference sequence). There are 13 residues in the CDR3. The V and J ends lost 3 bases and 3 bases respectively, with 8 bases between them. The CDR3, as DNA: TGTGCCAGTAGTATGACCAGGGACACTGAAGCTTTCTTT. This gives the protein CASSMTRDTEAFF.

A few counts support this clone. The rearrangement uses TRBV2 and TRBJ1-6; D possibly corresponds to TRBD1 (5 bases). The CDR3 length is 16 residues. The germline V gene encodes CDR1 SNHLY and CDR2 FYNNEI. V was clipped by 5 bases and J by 4 bases, with 15 bases between them. CDR3 DNA sequence: TGTGCCAGCAGTTCCCCCCTAACAGGATATAATTCACCCCTCCACTTT. This encodes CASSSPLTGYNSPLHF. The variable domain in full, completed from reference TRBV2 and TRBJ1-6, reads EPEVTQTPSHQVTQMGQEVILRCVPISNHLYFYWYRQILGQKVEFLVSFYNNEISEKSEIFDDQFSVERPDGSNFTLKIRSTKLEDSAMYFCASSSPLTGYNSPLHFGNGTRLTVT.

This clone was found a few times. V usage is TRBV5-4 and J usage is TRBJ2-7; D might be TRBD1 (6 bases). Trimming took off 3 bases at V and 4 bases at J, with 14 bases between the two ends. CDR3 length: 14 residues. Germline CDR1 SGHNT, CDR2 YYREEE (reference sequence). The CDR3 region is CASSSGQGRYEQYF. As DNA, the CDR3 is TGTGCCAGCAGCTCGGGGCAGGGGCGGTACGAGCAGTACTTC.

The chain is built from TRBV6-2 or TRBV6-3 and TRBJ2-5, with a tentative D call TRBD2 (5 bases). V was trimmed by 3 bases and J by 7 bases, leaving 18 bases between them. The CDR3 consists of 15 residues. Germline lookup yields CDR1 MNHEY and CDR2 SVGEGT. CDR3 DNA sequence: TGTGCCAGCAGTTATGTGACAATTGACGGAGGGACCCAGTACTTC. Amino acid sequence: CASSYVTIDGGTQYF.

This chain joins TRBV10-3 and TRBJ2-3; 8 bases are shared with TRBD2. CDR3 length: 14 amino acids. The germline V gene has CDR1 ENHRY and CDR2 SYGVKD. V lost 9 bases to trimming and J lost 5 bases; unmatched junction nucleotides: 10. In nucleotides, the CDR3 is TGTGCCATAGGGCCGGGGGGGGCCGTAGATACGCAGTATTTT. It is translated as CAIGPGGAVDTQYF.

There are a few counts of this clone. This chain links TRBV14 with TRBJ2-7, with TRBD2 identical over 13 bases. V shed 4 bases and J 4 bases; nucleotides not matched to a gene: 7. Germline assignment: CDR1 SGHDN and CDR2 FVKESK. This CDR3 has 16 residues. The DNA for the CDR3 is TGTGCCAGCAGCCCCCTGACTAGCGGGGGGCTTTACGAGCAGTACTTC. Protein sequence: CASSPLTSGGLYEQYF.

This sequence joins TRBV29-1 and TRBJ1-2, with a tentative D call TRBD1 (6 bases). V was pared by 3 bases and J by 4 bases, with 21 bases between. This CDR3 region has 16 residues. CDR1 SQVTM and CDR2 ANQGSEA come from the germline V gene. CDR3 nucleotides: TGCAGCGTTGAGGTGGGCCCCACCAGGGGCATCTATGGCTACACCTTC. This translates into CSVEVGPTRGIYGYTF.

The V gene is TRBV5-1, the J gene TRBJ1-4; 9 positions agree with TRBD1. CDR3 length equals 15 residues. With 1 base clipped from V and 8 bases from J, the junction kept 6 bases outside the gene matches. Germline values: CDR1 SGHRS, CDR2 YFSETQ. The CDR3 loop reads CASSLWGQGREKLFF. In nucleotides, the CDR3 is TGCGCCAGCAGCTTGTGGGGACAGGGCCGGGAAAAACTGTTTTTT.

V gene TRBV5-6 combines with J gene TRBJ1-5; D might be TRBD1 (6 bases). Germline CDR1 is SGHDT and CDR2 is YYEEEE. The CDR3 has 14 residues. V was clipped by 3 bases and J by 7 bases, with 14 bases between them. The chain's CDR3 is CASSWGAGTQPQHF. The CDR3 nucleotides are TGTGCCAGCAGCTGGGGAGCTGGGACACAGCCCCAGCATTTT.

The chain joins TRBV30 to TRBJ1-2; D ambiguous. The CDR3 covers 13 residues. Trimming took off 2 bases at V and 10 bases at J, with 17 bases between the two ends. The germline V gene encodes CDR1 GTSNPN and CDR2 SVGIG (reference sequence). CDR3 nucleotides: TGTGCCTGGAGTATATTGTCCTATGGTGACTACACCTTC. This translates into CAWSILSYGDYTF.

The rearrangement joins TRBV4-3 to TRBJ1-2; 7 bases are shared with TRBD1. Per germline, CDR1 LGHNA and CDR2 YSLEER. Trimming removed 3 bases from V and 7 bases from J; junction bases left unmatched: 8. This CDR3 region has 14 residues. The CDR3 loop reads CASSHLQGYGGYTF. DNA of the CDR3: TGCGCCAGCAGCCACCTACAGGGGTACGGTGGCTACACCTTC.

This clone has only a few counts. The chain's CDR3 is CAIRWQGASGYTF. The DNA for the CDR3 is TGTGCCATCCGATGGCAGGGGGCTAGTGGCTACACCTTC. The rearrangement links TRBV10-3 to TRBJ1-2; 8 bases map to TRBD1. Losses at the gene ends were 8 bases for V and 7 bases for J; bases not matched to a gene: 9. CDR1 and CDR2 from the germline V gene are ENHRY and SYGVKD. This CDR3 spans 13 amino acids.

The chain uses TRBV28 and TRBJ2-1; TRBD2 matches at 12 bases. With V trimmed by 8 bases and J by 7 bases, 12 bases remained unmatched. The CDR3 is 16 amino acids. CDR1 MDHEN and CDR2 SYDVKM come from the germline V gene. CDR3 amino acids: CASFKAVLAGGNEQFF. Here the CDR3 DNA reads TGTGCCAGCTTCAAGGCGGTACTAGCGGGGGGTAATGAGCAGTTCTTC.